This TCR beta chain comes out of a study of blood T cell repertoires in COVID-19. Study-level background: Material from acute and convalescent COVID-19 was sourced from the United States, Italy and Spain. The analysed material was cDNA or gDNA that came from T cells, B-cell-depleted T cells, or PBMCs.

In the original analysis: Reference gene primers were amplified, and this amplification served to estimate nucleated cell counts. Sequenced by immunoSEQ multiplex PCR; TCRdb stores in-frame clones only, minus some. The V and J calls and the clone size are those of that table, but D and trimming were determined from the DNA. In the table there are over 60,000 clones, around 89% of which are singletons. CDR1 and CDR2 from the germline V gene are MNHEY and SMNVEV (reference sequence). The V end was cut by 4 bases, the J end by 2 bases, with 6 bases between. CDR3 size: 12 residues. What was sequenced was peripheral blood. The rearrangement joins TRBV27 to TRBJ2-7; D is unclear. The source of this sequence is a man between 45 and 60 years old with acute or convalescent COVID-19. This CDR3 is CASSSHTYEQYF. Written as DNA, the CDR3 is TGTGCCAGCAGTTCCCACACCTACGAGCAGTACTTC.